One and the same sample provided the 5 T cell receptor beta chains below, sequenced in a study of monozygotic twins with inflammatory bowel disease. No DNA is given; TCRdb re-called the 5' RACE reads and lists each CDR3 protein once. The sample table includes over 200,000 distinct CDR3 sequences. The sequencing sample was made of blood. These receptors were taken from a human donor with ulcerative colitis or Crohn's disease, or a healthy co-twin of an affected twin (not recorded which).

The chain uses TRBV27 and TRBJ2-7; TCRdb returns TRBD2, unconfirmable since there is no DNA. From germline, CDR1 is MNHEY and CDR2 SMNVEV (reference sequence). This CDR3 is 15 amino acids long. CDR3 amino acids: CASSLLGGSAYEQYF.

The V and J genes are TRBV11-2 and TRBJ1-1. The CDR3 is made up of 13 amino acids. Per germline, CDR1 SGHAT and CDR2 FQNNGV. The CDR3 sequence: CASSLERGREAFF.

The V and J genes are TRBV5-1 and TRBJ2-2; the D gene TCRdb calls, TRBD1, cannot be checked with no DNA. The germline V gene encodes CDR1 SGHRS and CDR2 YFSETQ. There are 15 residues in the CDR3. The CDR3 sequence: CASAPAGAGTGELFF.

This chain links TRBV20-1 with TRBJ2-7; with no DNA, the TCRdb D assignment of TRBD2 cannot be verified. Germline V gene lookup returns CDR1 DFQATT and CDR2 SNEGSKA (reference sequence). The CDR3 consists of 13 residues. CDR3 loop: CSSSGPHSYEQYF.

This rearrangement joins TRBV10-2 to TRBJ2-3; checking the TCRdb D call of TRBD1 is not possible without DNA. Germline V gene sequence: CDR1 WSHSY, CDR2 SAAADI. This CDR3 region has 20 residues. This CDR3 reads CASSESLILRQGAEADTQYF.